This T cell receptor beta chain was retrieved from a study of lymphopenia after photon versus proton radiotherapy. Study results and caveats: After the lymphocyte nadir, photon-treated repertoires showed oligoclonal expansion, especially of CD8+ Temra cells. Survival link was tested only in deceased patients; proton benefit remains a possibility. Relative stability marked proton patients; photon patients lost diversity and naive cells. A bigger post-nadir fall in TCR diversity correlated inversely with survival time in deceased patients.

On this clone: Its cognate antigen is unknown.

Assay: immunoSEQ multiplex PCR; the TCRdb copy retains only in-frame clones and omits some. The sample includes more than 25,000 clones, about nine tenths of them seen just once. Trimming removed 7 bases at V and 0 bases at J, with 13 bases between. The CDR3 is 15 amino acids. In germline, CDR1 is SGHDN, CDR2 FVKESK. The material was peripheral blood, obtained from a patient treated with proton-based radiotherapy. The TCR originated in a woman between 55 and 75 years old with cholangiocarcinoma. Some clones in this sample may be carry-over from other donors' samples. V gene TRBV14 combines with J gene TRBJ2-1; perhaps TRBD2 as D (5 bases). The CDR3 DNA reads as TGTGCCAGCACCCCGGGCGGAGGCTCCTACAATGAGCAGTTCTTC. Translated: CASTPGGGSYNEQFF.